Listed here are 5 T cell receptor beta chains from one sample, sequenced in a study of T cell responses to AZD1222 COVID-19 vaccine. Libraries were prepared by immunoSEQ multiplex PCR; TCRdb keeps only in-frame clonotypes and omits some of them. This sample contains over 130,000 clones. What was sequenced was peripheral blood. The origin of the receptors is an adult in good health.

Worth noting for this clone: This CDR3 is also generated by other DNA sequences in the sample. The J gene is TRBJ1-2, the V gene TRBV29-1; 8 bases map to TRBD1. V trimming: 6 bases; J trimming: 3 bases; junction bases outside the gene matches: 6. Germline V CDR1 and CDR2: SQVTM, ANQGSEA. This CDR3 contains 13 residues. In nucleotides, the CDR3 is TGCAGCGTGGGCGGACAGGGTGACTATGGCTACACCTTC. It yields the protein CSVGGQGDYGYTF.

The chain joins TRBV27 to TRBJ2-1, with TRBD2 identical over 9 bases. This CDR3 has 20 residues. Germline V lookup: CDR1 MNHEY, CDR2 SMNVEV (reference sequence). The J segment lost 4 bases and the V segment lost 6 bases, leaving 22 bases of the junction unmatched. CDR3 region: CASSHTAGGGRGLQYNEQFF. Here the CDR3 DNA reads TGTGCCAGCAGCCATACGGCGGGGGGGGGCAGAGGACTGCAATACAATGAGCAGTTCTTC.

The chain employs TRBV5-6 and TRBJ1-2; D is uncertain. The CDR3 extends over 15 amino acids. The V end lost 4 bases, the J end lost 7 bases, and 20 bases lay between the germline ends. Germline lookup yields CDR1 SGHDT and CDR2 YYEEEE. CDR3 sequence (DNA): TGTGCCAGCAGCGCTCGCGGCACGGCTCGAAGTGGCTACACCTTC. This codes for CASSARGTARSGYTF.

The chain joins TRBV27 to TRBJ1-1, with TRBD1 matching 7 bases. The CDR3 runs 14 residues. Per the germline V gene, CDR1 is MNHEY and CDR2 is SMNVEV (reference sequence). J was trimmed by 0 bases and V by 2 bases; bases with no gene match: 0. CDR3 region: CASSLDRVNTEAFF. The DNA for the CDR3 is TGTGCCAGCAGTTTAGACAGGGTGAACACTGAAGCTTTCTTT.

J is TRBJ2-1 and V is TRBV12-3 or TRBV12-4; D is unresolved. This CDR3 is built from 12 residues. With 5 bases removed from V and 1 base from J, the gap between germline ends came to 3 bases. This CDR3 is CASSRSYNEQFF. The CDR3 DNA follows: TGTGCCAGCAGTCGTTCCTACAATGAGCAGTTCTTC.